A single sample gave rise to the 23 T cell receptor beta chains below, sequenced in a study of PD-1 blockade in mismatch repair-deficient tumors. Some clones are missing from TCRdb's copy, which holds only in-frame ones; the method was immunoSEQ multiplex PCR. The sample includes 100,000 to 150,000 clones, 86% of them seen just once. The sequenced sample was peripheral blood, obtained 44 weeks after starting pembrolizumab. The source of these receptors is an adult with mismatch repair-deficient cancer.

The chain joins TRBV27 to TRBJ2-6; D is unresolved. Germline CDR1 and CDR2: MNHEY and SMNVEV (reference sequence). V lost 8 bases and J lost 1, with 6 bases in between. There are 13 residues in the CDR3. CDR3 DNA: TGTGCCAGCGGTAGGTCTGGGGCCAACGTCCTGACTTTC. It codes for CASGRSGANVLTF.

V gene TRBV11-3 combines with J gene TRBJ2-1; D remains ambiguous. The CDR3 totals 14 residues. Germline V lookup: CDR1 SGHNT, CDR2 YENEEA. The V end was cut by 8 bases, the J end by 6 bases, with 17 bases between. CDR3 residues: CASLGQVVRNEQFF. DNA of the CDR3: TGTGCCAGCCTCGGCCAAGTCGTGCGCAATGAGCAGTTCTTC.

This chain joins TRBV12-5 and TRBJ2-7; TRBD2 aligns across 13 bases. V lost 7 bases to trimming and J lost 5 bases; unmatched junction nucleotides: 14. Germline CDR1 and CDR2: LGHNT and FRNRAP. The CDR3 has 17 amino acids. CDR3 nucleotides: TGTGCTAGTGCCGGAGCCTCGGGACTAGCGGGACGTGACGAGCAGTACTTC. Translating it yields CASAGASGLAGRDEQYF.

The chain carries TRBV6-5 and TRBJ1-2, with D possibly TRBD1 on 6 matching bases. Trimming took off 6 bases at V and 10 bases at J, with 15 bases between the two ends. The CDR3 loop spans 12 amino acids. Germline CDR1 reads MNHEY; CDR2 reads SVGAGI. CDR3 sequence (DNA): TGTGCCAGCAGCCAGGGGACATTTTTCTACACCTTC. Residues: CASSQGTFFYTF.

The chain has TRBV6-4 and TRBJ2-3; D is possibly TRBD2 (6 bases). The CDR3 extends over 14 amino acids. Germline V gene lookup returns CDR1 MRHNA and CDR2 SNTAGT. V lost 5 bases and J 1 base, leaving 10 bases between the germline ends. The CDR3 is CASSLSGGTDTQYF. Here the CDR3 DNA reads TGTGCCAGCAGTCTTAGCGGAGGCACAGATACGCAGTATTTT.

This chain uses TRBV21-1 with TRBJ1-3. TRBV21-1 is deemed a pseudogene. There are 15 residues in the CDR3. CDR3 in amino acids: CASSSLEWGGNTIYF. In nucleotides, the CDR3 is TGTGCCAGCAGCTCCCTCGAATGGGGGGGAAACACCATATATTTT.

This clone was found a few times. The rearrangement uses TRBV27 and TRBJ1-2; a weak D match, TRBD1 (5 bases). The CDR3 is made up of 14 amino acids. V lost 4 bases and J 4 bases, leaving 13 bases between the germline ends. Germline V CDR1 and CDR2: MNHEY, SMNVEV (reference sequence). CDR3 coding DNA: TGTGCCAGCAGTTCCCACAGGTTACCCTATGGCTACACCTTC. Amino acid sequence: CASSSHRLPYGYTF.

The rearrangement links TRBV7-9 to TRBJ2-3; perhaps TRBD1 as D (6 bases). Germline V CDR1 and CDR2: SEHNR, FQNEAQ (reference sequence). The CDR3 runs to 14 residues. V was trimmed by 1 base and J by 6 bases, leaving 11 bases between them. The CDR3 loop reads CASSLGQEVDTQYF. CDR3 in DNA: TGTGCCAGCAGCTTAGGACAGGAGGTGGATACGCAGTATTTT.

The chain uses TRBV28 and TRBJ2-1; TRBD2 agrees at 8 bases. The junction had 6 bases not matched to a gene; V was cut back by 5 bases and J by 3 bases. This CDR3 region has 15 residues. The germline V gene has CDR1 MDHEN and CDR2 SYDVKM. The CDR3 nucleotides are TGTGCCAGCAGTACCGATCTAGCGGGCTACAATGAGCAGTTCTTC. Encoded protein: CASSTDLAGYNEQFF.

J is TRBJ2-2 and V is TRBV11-2; a possible D gene is TRBD1 (6 bases). The CDR3 length is 15 residues. The germline CDR1 and CDR2 sequences are SGHAT and FQNNGV. Trimming shortened V by 4 bases and J by 4 bases, and 13 bases separated the two germline ends. The chain's CDR3 is CASSYRVLGTGELFF. The CDR3, as DNA: TGTGCCAGCAGCTACAGGGTCCTTGGCACCGGGGAGCTGTTTTTT.

This chain links TRBV6-6 with TRBJ2-2; D is possibly TRBD2 (6 bases). V shed 6 bases and J shed 3 bases, with 14 bases lying between them. From germline, CDR1 is MNHNY and CDR2 SVGAGI (reference sequence). The CDR3 sequence is 15 residues long. This CDR3 reads CASRPQGGDTGELFF. CDR3 in DNA: TGTGCCAGCAGACCCCAGGGCGGGGACACCGGGGAGCTGTTTTTT.

V and J are TRBV25-1 and TRBJ2-7; TRBD1 aligns across 9 bases. V was pared by 3 bases and J by 7 bases, with 10 bases of the junction left unmatched. Germline V lookup: CDR1 MGHDK, CDR2 SYGVNS. This CDR3 comprises 15 residues. CDR3 protein: CASSDLGQGAREQYF. As DNA, the CDR3 is TGTGCCAGCAGTGACCTGGGACAGGGTGCGAGGGAGCAGTACTTC.

This chain joins TRBV4-1 and TRBJ1-1; D possibly corresponds to TRBD1 (6 bases). V gave up 1 base and J gave up 1 base, with 19 bases separating them. CDR1 MGHRA and CDR2 YSYEKL come from the germline V gene. There are 18 residues in the CDR3. CDR3 amino acids: CASSQGRGGPRGNTEAFF. CDR3 in DNA: TGCGCCAGCAGCCAAGGGCGAGGGGGGCCTAGAGGGAACACTGAAGCTTTCTTT.

The chain is built from TRBV9 and TRBJ2-6; D is unclear. This CDR3 has 14 amino acids. V was trimmed by 0 bases and J by 3 bases, leaving 4 bases between them. Germline CDR1 reads SGDLS; CDR2 reads YYNGEE. CDR3 sequence (DNA): TGTGCCAGCAGCGTAGGAGGTGGGGCCAACGTCCTGACTTTC. Protein sequence: CASSVGGGANVLTF.

The chain joins TRBV6-4 to TRBJ1-5, with a possible D match to TRBD1 (6 bases). V lost 8 bases, J lost 12 bases, and 26 bases lay in between. Germline V lookup: CDR1 MRHNA, CDR2 SNTAGT. CDR3 size: 15 residues. CDR3 residues: CASVDSRFPITRQHF. The CDR3 DNA follows: TGTGCCAGCGTGGACAGCCGTTTCCCCATCACGCGCCAGCATTTT.

The rearrangement joins TRBV4-1 to TRBJ2-1; D gene ambiguous. With 3 bases removed from V and 7 bases from J, the gap between germline ends came to 10 bases. Germline CDR1 MGHRA, CDR2 YSYEKL. The CDR3 has 13 residues. This CDR3 is CASSQSQENEQFF. The CDR3 DNA reads as TGCGCCAGCAGCCAGTCTCAGGAGAATGAGCAGTTCTTC.

This sequence joins TRBV20-1 and TRBJ2-7, with D perhaps TRBD2 (6 bases). The V gene's germline CDR1 is DFQATT and CDR2 SNEGSKA (reference sequence). The CDR3 totals 11 residues. The V end was cut by 1 base, the J end by 9 bases, with 10 bases between. The CDR3 here is CSARAGTAQYF. DNA for the CDR3: TGCAGTGCTAGAGCGGGGACTGCGCAGTACTTC.

The chain carries TRBV5-6 and TRBJ2-7, with D unclear. Per germline, CDR1 SGHDT and CDR2 YYEEEE. The CDR3 extends over 14 amino acids. Trimming cost V 2 bases and J 0 bases, with 9 bases left between them. The CDR3 loop reads CASSLGLSSYEQYF. The CDR3 DNA reads TGTGCCAGCAGCTTAGGGTTAAGCTCCTACGAGCAGTACTTC.

This clone occurred once. The V call is TRBV30, the J call TRBJ1-1; D possibly corresponds to TRBD1 (5 bases). Deletions cut 5 bases from V and 10 bases from J, with 20 bases between. Germline values: CDR1 GTSNPN, CDR2 SVGIG (reference sequence). This CDR3 is 13 amino acids long. The CDR3 region has the DNA TGTGCCTGGGGGGAAGTGGACGGGGCGGGAGCTTTCTTT. Protein product: CAWGEVDGAGAFF.

The rearrangement links TRBV10-3 to TRBJ2-7; the D gene could be TRBD1 or TRBD2 (5 bases each). Trimming stripped 10 bases from V and 6 bases from J, with 22 bases between. The CDR3 length is 14 residues. Germline CDR1 reads ENHRY; CDR2 reads SYGVKD. DNA of the CDR3: TGTGCCACCGAGTTAGGGGAGTCTCGCTTCGAGCAGTACTTC. This encodes CATELGESRFEQYF.

This chain links TRBV18 with TRBJ1-2; TRBD1 matches 12 bases. Germline V lookup: CDR1 KGHSH, CDR2 LQKENI. The CDR3 sequence is 14 residues long. The junction had 6 bases not matched to a gene; V was cut back by 5 bases and J by 8 bases. This CDR3 is CASSAGTGGAGYTF. The DNA for the CDR3 is TGTGCCAGCTCAGCCGGGACAGGGGGCGCGGGCTACACCTTC.

This clone was counted only a few times. The genes are TRBV4-2 and TRBJ2-5; 9 bases agree with TRBD1. The V gene end was trimmed by 2 bases and the J gene end by 5 bases; junction bases not matched to a gene: 9. The CDR3 contains 16 residues. Germline CDR1 and CDR2: LGHNA and YNFKEQ. The CDR3 sequence: CASSQRDRDSRETQYF. In nucleotides, the CDR3 is TGTGCCAGCAGCCAACGGGACAGGGACAGTCGGGAGACCCAGTACTTC.

The rearrangement uses TRBV5-5 and TRBJ2-5; D remains ambiguous. Trimming took off 0 bases at V and 1 base at J, with 10 bases between the two ends. CDR1 is SGHKS and CDR2 is YYEKEE in the germline V gene (reference sequence). This CDR3 region has 15 residues. For the CDR3, the DNA is TGTGCCAGCAGCTTGGATTTTGGCAGCCAAGAGACCCAGTACTTC. Residues: CASSLDFGSQETQYF.